These 12 T cell receptor beta chains originate from one sample sequenced in a study of vaccination effects on CD4 cells after COVID-19. Scientists isolated CD4+ T cells after an approximately 10-day culture period ended. The vaccine given was either BNT162b2 or mRNA-1273, in two doses. Their antigen targets remain unknown. Measured with immunoSEQ multiplex PCR; TCRdb has only the in-frame clones, and not every one. This sample has 66,000 or so clones, with 74% found just once. Here the sequenced sample was CD4+ T cells from PBMCs cultured without peptide, taken after COVID-19 vaccination. These receptors were taken from a human donor who received a COVID-19 vaccine.

The V and J genes are TRBV4-3 and TRBJ2-2; 9 nucleotides line up with TRBD1. From germline, CDR1 is LGHNA and CDR2 YSLEER. The CDR3 is made up of 16 amino acids. The J segment lost 5 bases and the V segment lost 3 bases, leaving 7 bases of the junction unmatched. The CDR3 coding sequence is TGCGCCAGCAGCCAGACCACAGGGGGCCTGACCGGGGAGCTGTTTTTT. Protein: CASSQTTGGLTGELFF.

This clone came up once. This sequence joins TRBV10-3 and TRBJ1-2, with D maybe TRBD1 (5 bases). The germline CDR1 and CDR2 sequences are ENHRY and SYGVKD. The length of the CDR3 is 13 residues. V was trimmed by 3 bases and J by 7 bases, leaving 12 bases between them. The CDR3 bases are TGTGCCATCAGTGACCCAGGGTTGGTTGGCTACACCTTC. This gives the protein CAISDPGLVGYTF.

The chain is built from TRBV30 and TRBJ1-2, with D perhaps TRBD1 (6 bases). CDR1 is GTSNPN, CDR2 SVGIG, per germline (reference sequence). Trimming removed 2 bases from V and 6 bases from J, with 13 bases in between. There are 13 residues in the CDR3. CDR3 sequence reads: CAWSPGQTNGYTF. Here the CDR3 DNA reads TGTGCCTGGAGTCCAGGACAGACTAATGGCTACACCTTC.

This chain connects TRBV29-1 to TRBJ2-3, with D possibly being TRBD2 (5 bases). CDR1 SQVTM and CDR2 ANQGSEA come from the germline V gene. This CDR3 region has 13 residues. Trimming shortened V by 7 bases and J by 1 base, and 12 bases separated the two germline ends. The CDR3 reads CSAETEGTDTQYF. DNA for the CDR3: TGCAGCGCGGAAACGGAGGGCACAGATACGCAGTATTTT.

The chain is built from TRBV6-5 and TRBJ2-1; D gene ambiguous. Germline V gene data show CDR1 as MNHEY and CDR2 as SVGAGI. The CDR3 runs to 14 residues. V was cut by 2 bases and J by 6 bases, with 11 bases left in between. The CDR3 region has the DNA TGTGCCAGCAGTTACACCCCGGAAGTCAATGAGCAGTTCTTC. Protein product: CASSYTPEVNEQFF.

V usage is TRBV5-4 and J usage is TRBJ2-7; D is undetermined. Germline-derived CDR1 and CDR2 are SGHNT and YYREEE (reference sequence). There are 13 residues in the CDR3. Trimming stripped 5 bases from V and 0 bases from J, with 9 bases between. This CDR3 reads CASRHINSYEQYV. The CDR3, as DNA: TGTGCCAGCAGGCACATCAACTCCTACGAGCAGTACGTC.

The chain uses TRBV6-6 and TRBJ2-5; D is possibly TRBD1 (5 bases). The CDR3 runs to 15 residues. Trimming removed 1 base from V and 4 bases from J, with 13 bases in between. The germline CDR1 and CDR2 sequences are MNHNY and SVGAGI (reference sequence). CDR3 nucleotide sequence: TGTGCCAGCAGTTACTGGGGCAGGGAACGAGAGACCCAGTACTTC. It translates to CASSYWGRERETQYF.

The chain links TRBV5-1 to TRBJ1-1, with no clear D. Trimming took 5 bases from V and 1 from J, leaving 12 bases between them. Germline values: CDR1 SGHRS, CDR2 YFSETQ. The CDR3 sequence is 14 residues long. The CDR3 DNA reads as TGCGCCAGCAGAAGAACAGCGGGGAACACTGAAGCTTTCTTT. The encoded protein is CASRRTAGNTEAFF.

This clone was recorded a few times. The rearrangement uses TRBV7-2 and TRBJ2-2, with D tentatively TRBD1 or TRBD2 (5 bases each). V was shortened by 5 bases and J by 3 bases, with 13 bases between the two germline ends. The V gene's germline CDR1 is SGHTA and CDR2 FQGNSA. The CDR3 totals 15 residues. In DNA form, the CDR3 reads TGTGCCAGCAGCCCGGGGCGCCGGGACACCGGGGAGCTGTTTTTT. Translation: CASSPGRRDTGELFF.

The chain carries TRBV14 and TRBJ1-6, with D possibly being TRBD1 (5 bases). This CDR3 has 13 amino acids. With 4 bases removed from V and 8 bases from J, the gap between germline ends came to 9 bases. In germline, CDR1 is SGHDN, CDR2 FVKESK. The CDR3 DNA sequence: TGTGCCAGCAGCCTTCAGGGATATTCACCCCTCCACTTT. It specifies CASSLQGYSPLHF.

The chain is built from TRBV6-4 and TRBJ1-2, with a tentative D call TRBD1 (6 bases). CDR3 size: 11 residues. The V end lost 6 bases, the J end lost 6 bases, and 8 bases lay between the germline ends. Germline V gives CDR1 MRHNA, CDR2 SNTAGT. The CDR3 nucleotides read TGTGCCAGCAGACAGGGAAATGGCTACACCTTC. Translated: CASRQGNGYTF.

V and J are TRBV4-2 and TRBJ2-5; 13 bases map to TRBD2. The CDR3 spans 18 residues. V gave up 0 bases and J gave up 5 bases; unmatched junction bases: 9. Germline V CDR1 and CDR2: LGHNA, YNFKEQ. The CDR3 protein is CASSQDRLAGGQGETQYF. DNA for the CDR3: TGTGCCAGCAGCCAAGATCGACTAGCGGGGGGACAGGGGGAGACCCAGTACTTC.